Listed below are T cell receptor beta chains from one sample, sequenced in a study of vaccination effects on CD4 cells after COVID-19. Clones were read by immunoSEQ multiplex PCR, and TCRdb kept only the in-frame ones, dropping some. The profile shows 25,000 to 30,000 clones, less than 75% of them singletons. Their target antigens are unknown. The sequences come from CD4+ T cells from PBMCs cultured with HCoV-NL63 spike peptides, collected after COVID-19 vaccination. The receptor set was obtained from a human donor who received a COVID-19 vaccine. The CDR3 runs from the conserved cysteine through the conserved F or W. The D gene is left open where the match is weak. Some rows mark clone size as missing; the rest say once, few, many or name a class of expanded clone.

D gene	clone size	V gene	J gene	CDR3 DNA	CDR3 protein
.	.	TRBV29-1	TRBJ1-5	TGCAGCGTTGGGATGGGGAGGGATCAGCCCCAGCATTTT	CSVGMGRDQPQHF
.	.	TRBV27	TRBJ1-5	TGTGCCAGCAGTTCCCACAGCTCCAATCAGCCCCAGCATTTT	CASSSHSSNQPQHF
TRBD1	.	TRBV7-2	TRBJ2-5	TGTGCCAGCAGCGTAGACAGGGGGACCCAGTACTTC	CASSVDRGTQYF
TRBD1	.	TRBV7-7	TRBJ2-5	TGTGCCAGCAGTACGGGCAGGGGGTCACAAGAGACCCAGTACTTC	CASSTGRGSQETQYF
.	.	TRBV5-1	TRBJ1-1	TGCGCCAGCAGCTTGGTAACACAGAACACTGAAGCTTTCTTT	CASSLVTQNTEAFF
.	.	TRBV5-8	TRBJ2-4	TGTGCCAGCAGCTTGATGGGGCTAGCCAAAAACATTCAGTACTTC	CASSLMGLAKNIQYF
TRBD1	.	TRBV18	TRBJ1-1	TGTGCCAGCTCACAGTGGACAGGGGAGAACACTGAAGCTTTCTTT	CASSQWTGENTEAFF
.	.	TRBV19	TRBJ1-1	TGTGCCAGTAGTATGACAGTAAACACTGAAGCTTTCTTT	CASSMTVNTEAFF
.	few	TRBV27	TRBJ2-7	TGTGCCAGCAGTTTAGGGTTTGGGGCAGGGACATCTTACGAGCAGTACTTC	CASSLGFGAGTSYEQYF
TRBD2	.	TRBV6-5	TRBJ2-5	TGTGCCAGCAGCTACGGGACTAGCGGGTGGGGAGAGACCCAGTACTTC	CASSYGTSGWGETQYF
.	.	TRBV5-1	TRBJ1-6	TGCGCCAGCAGCCGGGGCCCTGCGAGGGACTCACCCCTCCACTTT	CASSRGPARDSPLHF
TRBD2	.	TRBV5-1	TRBJ2-7	TGCGCCAGCAGCCCCCCGGGGGGGGGCAAACACGAGCAGTACTTC	CASSPPGGGKHEQYF
.	.	TRBV3-1/TRBV3-2	TRBJ2-2	TGTGCCAGCAGCCAAGGAGATAGGATGGCGGATGCCGGGGAGCTGTTTTTT	CASSQGDRMADAGELFF
.	.	TRBV7-8	TRBJ2-3	TGTGCCAGCAGCTTAGCGAGTTTCTATATCACGCAGTATTTT	CASSLASFYITQYF
TRBD1	few	TRBV2	TRBJ1-4	TGTGCCAGCAGGGGGACAGGGGGCGGACGTGAAAAACTGTTTTTT	CASRGTGGGREKLFF
.	.	TRBV6-1	TRBJ2-7	TGTGCCAGCAGTGAAGGGGTAAACGAGTACTCCTACGAGCAGTACTTC	CASSEGVNEYSYEQYF
.	.	TRBV6-5	TRBJ2-1	TGTGCCAGCAGTCTAGACCACTTCGATGAGCAGTTCTTC	CASSLDHFDEQFF
TRBD2	.	TRBV10-2	TRBJ2-3	TGCGCCAGCAGAGAGCGGGGGGACCTCGATACGCAGTATTTT	CASRERGDLDTQYF
TRBD1	.	TRBV11-2	TRBJ1-1	TGTGCCAGCAGCTTAGCAGGGACAGGTGTTGAAGCTTTCTTT	CASSLAGTGVEAFF
.	once	TRBV7-9	TRBJ2-1	TGTGCCAGCAGCTTATTCAGCGCCAGGGACAACAATGAGCAGTTCTTC	CASSLFSARDNNEQFF
TRBD2	.	TRBV4-1	TRBJ2-1	TGCGCCAGCAGCCACGGCTCGTTCCGCGGACTAGCGGGAACTGAGCAGTTCTTC	CASSHGSFRGLAGTEQFF
.	.	TRBV28	TRBJ1-1	TGTGCCAGCAGCTCTGACTTTGGGGCGAGATTCTCTGAAGCTTTCTTT	CASSSDFGARFSEAFF
TRBD1	.	TRBV5-5	TRBJ2-1	TGTGCCAGCAGCTTGGCGACTTCAGGGACAGGGGGTTACAATGAGCAGTTCTTC	CASSLATSGTGGYNEQFF